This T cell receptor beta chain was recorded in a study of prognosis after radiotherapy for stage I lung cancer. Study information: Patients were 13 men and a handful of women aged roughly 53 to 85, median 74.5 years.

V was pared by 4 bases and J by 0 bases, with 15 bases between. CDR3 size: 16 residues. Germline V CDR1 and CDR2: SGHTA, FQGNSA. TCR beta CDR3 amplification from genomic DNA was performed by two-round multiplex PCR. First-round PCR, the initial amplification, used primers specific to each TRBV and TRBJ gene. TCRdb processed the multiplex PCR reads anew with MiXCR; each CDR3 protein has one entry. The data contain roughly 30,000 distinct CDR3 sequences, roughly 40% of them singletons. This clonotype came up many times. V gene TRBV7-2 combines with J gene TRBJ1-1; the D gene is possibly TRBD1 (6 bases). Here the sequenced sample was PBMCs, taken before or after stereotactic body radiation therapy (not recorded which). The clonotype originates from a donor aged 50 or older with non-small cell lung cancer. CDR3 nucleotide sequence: TGTGCCAGCAGCTCCCCCCCCGGGACATTGAACACTGAAGCTTTCTTT. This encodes CASSSPPGTLNTEAFF.